The 5 T cell receptor beta chains reported below all come from one sample, sequenced in a study of T cells in tuberculosis. The protocol was immunoSEQ multiplex PCR, while the TCRdb copy is restricted to in-frame clones and leaves out a portion. This sample carries 30,000 to 35,000 clones, 95% to 97% of them seen once, and the ten largest clones take 6.2%. The specimen sequenced was PBMCs. All receptors come from a donor aged 5 to 30 with latent tuberculosis or without tuberculosis infection.

The chain recombines TRBV13 with TRBJ1-2; D remains ambiguous. Germline lookup yields CDR1 PRHDT and CDR2 FYEKMQ (reference sequence). The CDR3 loop spans 13 amino acids. V was trimmed by 0 bases and J by 7 bases, leaving 9 bases between them. CDR3 protein: CASSLGVIGGYTF. In nucleotides, the CDR3 is TGTGCCAGCAGCTTAGGCGTAATCGGTGGCTACACCTTC. The full variable domain, completed using reference TRBV13 and TRBJ1-2, is AAGVIQSPRHLIKEKRETATLKCYPIPRHDTVYWYQQGPGQDPQFLISFYEKMQSDKGSIPDRFSAQQFSDYHSELNMSSLELGDSALYFCASSLGVIGGYTFGSGTRLTVV.

The chain has TRBV5-1 and TRBJ2-2; D might be TRBD1 (6 bases). In germline, CDR1 is SGHRS, CDR2 YFSETQ. CDR3 length: 15 amino acids. V was pared by 4 bases and J by 2 bases, with 12 bases between. CDR3 amino acids: CASSRGTPNTGELFF. The CDR3 region has the DNA TGCGCCAGCAGCCGAGGGACACCTAACACCGGGGAGCTGTTTTTT.

The genes are TRBV6-1 and TRBJ1-2; a possible D gene is TRBD1 (6 bases). The CDR3 totals 14 residues. The V gene's germline CDR1 is MNHNS and CDR2 SASEGT. V lost 6 bases and J 8 bases, leaving 19 bases between the germline ends. The CDR3 spells CASRTGGGGDGYTF. CDR3 sequence (DNA): TGTGCCAGCAGGACGGGGGGCGGAGGGGACGGCTACACCTTC.

This chain uses TRBV30 with TRBJ1-1; no firm D call. Germline-derived CDR1 and CDR2 are GTSNPN and SVGIG (reference sequence). This CDR3 comprises 11 residues. V was trimmed by 4 bases and J by 2 bases, leaving 5 bases between them. The CDR3 spells CAWMRNTEAFF. In nucleotides, the CDR3 is TGTGCCTGGATGAGAAACACTGAAGCTTTCTTT.

This clone was detected only once. The J gene is TRBJ1-2, the V gene TRBV13, with D possibly matching TRBD1 (5 bases). Germline CDR1 and CDR2: PRHDT and FYEKMQ (reference sequence). This CDR3 has 14 amino acids. V was cut by 3 bases and J by 4 bases, with 12 bases left in between. In nucleotides, the CDR3 is TGTGCCAGCAGCTTGCAGGGCTCAGCCTATGGCTACACCTTC. Translated: CASSLQGSAYGYTF.